Below, one T cell receptor beta chain is given with its context. The RNA input was 0.5 to 1 ug, and it was reverse transcribed with random hexamers. TCRdb passed the immunoSEQ multiplex PCR reads through MiXCR, listing each CDR3 protein once. The sample lists about 240,000 distinct CDR3 sequences, almost 97% seen once, with roughly 0.1% in the top ten. TCR beta sequences were obtained from blood CD8+ and CD4+ T cells. This record comes from a study of CD8 T cells in Susac syndrome. The CDR3 is 11 residues long. Germline V gives CDR1 DFQATT, CDR2 SNEGSKA (reference sequence). The chain combines TRBV20-1 with TRBJ1-2; unclear D gene. Sample: CD4+ T cells from PBMCs. This clonotype was sampled from a human donor with Susac syndrome. The CDR3 loop reads CSVGENYGYTF. CDR3 nucleotide sequence: TGCAGCGTTGGAGAGAACTATGGCTACACCTTC.